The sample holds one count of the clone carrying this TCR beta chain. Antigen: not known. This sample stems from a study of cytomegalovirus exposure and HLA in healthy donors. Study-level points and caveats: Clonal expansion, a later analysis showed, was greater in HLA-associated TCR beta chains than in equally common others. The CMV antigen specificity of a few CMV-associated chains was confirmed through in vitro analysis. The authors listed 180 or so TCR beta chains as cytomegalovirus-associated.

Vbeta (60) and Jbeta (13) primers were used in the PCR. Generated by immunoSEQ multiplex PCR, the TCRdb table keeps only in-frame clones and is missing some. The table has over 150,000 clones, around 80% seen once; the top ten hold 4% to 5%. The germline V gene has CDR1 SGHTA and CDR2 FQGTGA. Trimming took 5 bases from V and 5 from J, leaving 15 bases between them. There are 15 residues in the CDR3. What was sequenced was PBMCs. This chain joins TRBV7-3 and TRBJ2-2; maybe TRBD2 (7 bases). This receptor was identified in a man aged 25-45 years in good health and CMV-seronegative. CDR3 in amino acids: CASSAYREGTGELFF. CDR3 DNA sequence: TGTGCCAGCAGCGCCTACAGGGAGGGGACCGGGGAGCTGTTTTTT.